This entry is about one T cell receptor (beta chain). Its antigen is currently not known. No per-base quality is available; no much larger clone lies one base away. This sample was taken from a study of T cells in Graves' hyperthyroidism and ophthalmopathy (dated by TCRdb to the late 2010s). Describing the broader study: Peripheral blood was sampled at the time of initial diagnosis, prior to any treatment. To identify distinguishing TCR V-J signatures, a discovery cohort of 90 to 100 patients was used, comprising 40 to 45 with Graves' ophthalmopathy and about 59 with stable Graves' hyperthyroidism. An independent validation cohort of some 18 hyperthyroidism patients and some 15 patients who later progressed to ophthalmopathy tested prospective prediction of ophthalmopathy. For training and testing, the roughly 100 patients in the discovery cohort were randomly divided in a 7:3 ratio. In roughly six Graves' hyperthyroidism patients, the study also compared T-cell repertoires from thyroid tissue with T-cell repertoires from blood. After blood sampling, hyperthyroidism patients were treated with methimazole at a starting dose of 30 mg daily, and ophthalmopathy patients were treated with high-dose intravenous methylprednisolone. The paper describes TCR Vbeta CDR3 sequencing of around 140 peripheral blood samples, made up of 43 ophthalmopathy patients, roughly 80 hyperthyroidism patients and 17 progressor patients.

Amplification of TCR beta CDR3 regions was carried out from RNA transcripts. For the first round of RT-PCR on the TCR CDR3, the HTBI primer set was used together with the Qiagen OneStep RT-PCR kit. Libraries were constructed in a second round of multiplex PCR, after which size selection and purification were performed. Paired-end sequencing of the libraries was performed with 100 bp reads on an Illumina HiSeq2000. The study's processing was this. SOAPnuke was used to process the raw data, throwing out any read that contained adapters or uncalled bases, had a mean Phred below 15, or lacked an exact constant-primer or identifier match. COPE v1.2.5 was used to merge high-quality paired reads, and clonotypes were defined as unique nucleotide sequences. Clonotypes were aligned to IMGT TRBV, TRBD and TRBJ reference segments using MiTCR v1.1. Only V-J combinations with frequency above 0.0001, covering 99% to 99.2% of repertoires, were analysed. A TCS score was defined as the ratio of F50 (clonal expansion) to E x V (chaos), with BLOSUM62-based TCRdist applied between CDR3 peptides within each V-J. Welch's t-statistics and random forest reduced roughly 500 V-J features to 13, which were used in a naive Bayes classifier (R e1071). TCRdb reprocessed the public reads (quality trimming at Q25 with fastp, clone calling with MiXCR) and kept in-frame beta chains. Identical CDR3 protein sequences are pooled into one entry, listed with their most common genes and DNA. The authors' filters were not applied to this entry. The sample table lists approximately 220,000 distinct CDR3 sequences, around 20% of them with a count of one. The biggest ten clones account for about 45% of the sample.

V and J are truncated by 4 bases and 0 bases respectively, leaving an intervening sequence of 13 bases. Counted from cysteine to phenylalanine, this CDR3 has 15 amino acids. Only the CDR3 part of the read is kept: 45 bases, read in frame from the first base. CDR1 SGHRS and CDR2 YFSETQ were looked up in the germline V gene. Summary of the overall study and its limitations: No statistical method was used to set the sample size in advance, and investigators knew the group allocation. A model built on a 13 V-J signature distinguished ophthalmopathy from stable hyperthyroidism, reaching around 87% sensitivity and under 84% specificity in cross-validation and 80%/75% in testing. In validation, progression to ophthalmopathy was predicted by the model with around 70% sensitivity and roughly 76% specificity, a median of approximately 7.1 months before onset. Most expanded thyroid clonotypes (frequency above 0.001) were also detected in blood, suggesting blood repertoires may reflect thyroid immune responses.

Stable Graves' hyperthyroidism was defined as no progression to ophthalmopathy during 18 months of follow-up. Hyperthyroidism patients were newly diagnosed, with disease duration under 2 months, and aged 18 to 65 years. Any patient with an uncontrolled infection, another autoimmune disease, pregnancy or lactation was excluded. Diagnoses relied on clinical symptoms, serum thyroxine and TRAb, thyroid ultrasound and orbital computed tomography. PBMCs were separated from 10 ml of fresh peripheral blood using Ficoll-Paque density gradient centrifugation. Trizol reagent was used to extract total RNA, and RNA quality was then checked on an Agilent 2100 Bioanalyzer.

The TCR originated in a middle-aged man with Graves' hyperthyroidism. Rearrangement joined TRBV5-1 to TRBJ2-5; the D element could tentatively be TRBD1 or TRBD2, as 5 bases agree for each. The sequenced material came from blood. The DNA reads TGCGCCAGCAGCACCCCGGGACGGAACCAAGAGACCCAGTACTTC. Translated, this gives CASSTPGRNQETQYF.